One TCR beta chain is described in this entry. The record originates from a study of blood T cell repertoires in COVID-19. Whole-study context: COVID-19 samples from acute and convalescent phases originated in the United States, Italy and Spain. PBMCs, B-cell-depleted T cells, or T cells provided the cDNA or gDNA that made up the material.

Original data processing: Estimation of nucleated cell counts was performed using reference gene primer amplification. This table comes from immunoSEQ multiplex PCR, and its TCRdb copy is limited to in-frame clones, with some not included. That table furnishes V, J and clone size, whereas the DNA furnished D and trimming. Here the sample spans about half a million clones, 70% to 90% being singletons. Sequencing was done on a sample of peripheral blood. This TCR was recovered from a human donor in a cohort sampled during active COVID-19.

The CDR3 DNA is TGTGCCTGGAGTGTAAAGCGCTTTCAGAACACTGAAGCTTTCTTT. It translates to CAWSVKRFQNTEAFF. The V and J genes are TRBV30 and TRBJ1-1; D uncertain. Germline V gives CDR1 GTSNPN, CDR2 SVGIG (reference sequence). V gave up 0 bases and J gave up 1 base, with 12 bases separating them. The CDR3 is 15 residues long.